Listed here are 13 T cell receptor beta chains from one sample, sequenced in a study of blood T cell repertoires in COVID-19. The method was immunoSEQ multiplex PCR; TCRdb's version includes in-frame clones alone and lacks a portion of them. This table has roughly 110,000 clones, around 88% appearing once. The sequenced material came from peripheral blood. These receptor sequences come from a man aged 50 to 60 with active or convalescent COVID-19.

The chain couples TRBV5-1 to TRBJ2-1; 7 bases are shared with TRBD2. Trimming removed 0 bases from V and 7 bases from J; junction bases left unmatched: 19. The germline CDR1 and CDR2 sequences are SGHRS and YFSETQ. The CDR3 loop spans 19 amino acids. CDR3 protein: CASSLASGTARGRKNEQFF. The CDR3 region has the DNA TGCGCCAGCAGCTTGGCAAGCGGGACCGCTCGGGGCAGGAAAAATGAGCAGTTCTTC.

The chain combines TRBV6-5 with TRBJ1-2; D is unresolved. CDR3 length: 13 amino acids. Germline lookup yields CDR1 MNHEY and CDR2 SVGAGI. Trimming cost V 7 bases and J 0 bases, with 9 bases left between them. The DNA for the CDR3 is TGTGCCAGCAATCCCCCTCCTAACTATGGCTACACCTTC. Its translation: CASNPPPNYGYTF.

The rearrangement uses TRBV6-5 and TRBJ1-3; D is unclear. This CDR3 is built from 13 residues. Looked up from germline, CDR1 is MNHEY and CDR2 is SVGAGI. V lost 8 bases, J lost 0 bases, and 8 bases lay in between. In DNA, the CDR3 is TGTGCCAGCTCCGCGTACTCTGGAAACACCATATATTTT. Its protein product is CASSAYSGNTIYF.

This sequence joins TRBV28 and TRBJ2-7, with 7 bases that match TRBD1. The CDR3 contains 14 residues. V shed 8 bases, J shed 3 bases, and the junction held 10 bases outside the gene matches. Germline CDR1 is MDHEN and CDR2 is SYDVKM. The CDR3 DNA reads as TGTGCCAGCTGCCAGACAGGGAAGGTCTACGAGCAGTACTTC. Amino acid sequence: CASCQTGKVYEQYF.

The chain employs TRBV6-5 and TRBJ2-3; the D is unclear. The CDR3 length is 14 residues. V dropped 8 bases and J dropped 0 bases, with 12 bases sitting between them. CDR1 and CDR2 (germline): MNHEY, SVGAGI. CDR3 loop: CASSLAVSTDTQYF. DNA of the CDR3: TGTGCCAGCTCCTTAGCAGTAAGCACAGATACGCAGTATTTT.

This chain links TRBV18 with TRBJ2-5, with TRBD1 identical over 8 bases. The CDR3 consists of 15 residues. Germline assignment: CDR1 KGHSH and CDR2 LQKENI. The ends lost 2 bases at V and 4 bases at J; junction bases unmatched: 6. In DNA, the CDR3 is TGTGCCAGCTCACCAAGGACAGGGAGGTCAGAGACCCAGTACTTC. Translation gives CASSPRTGRSETQYF.

The rearrangement uses TRBV19 and TRBJ2-1; 7 positions agree with TRBD2. The CDR3 loop spans 14 amino acids. The junction had 7 bases not matched to a gene; V was cut back by 5 bases and J by 6 bases. The germline V gene has CDR1 LNHDA and CDR2 SQIVND (reference sequence). The CDR3 nucleotides read TGTGCCAGTAGTCCGGGGGGAGGGATCAATGAGCAGTTCTTC. Protein sequence: CASSPGGGINEQFF.

This clone was observed a single time. The V gene is TRBV19, the J gene TRBJ1-2, with D unresolved. This CDR3 has 14 residues. Germline values: CDR1 LNHDA, CDR2 SQIVND (reference sequence). The V end was cut by 7 bases, the J end by 2 bases, with 14 bases between. The CDR3 coding sequence is TGTGCCAGTAATCTGGCAGATTGGAACTATGGCTACACCTTC. Translating it yields CASNLADWNYGYTF.

This rearrangement joins TRBV2 to TRBJ1-2; D unresolved. V was cut by 8 bases and J by 2 bases, with 6 bases left in between. The CDR3 has 11 residues. In germline, CDR1 is SNHLY, CDR2 FYNNEI. CDR3 nucleotide sequence: TGTGCCAGCGGGGAGAACTATGGCTACACCTTC. Translated, it gives CASGENYGYTF.

This rearrangement joins TRBV28 to TRBJ1-1; 12 positions agree with TRBD1. The CDR3 extends over 16 amino acids. CDR1 is MDHEN and CDR2 is SYDVKM in the germline V gene. V gave up 4 bases and J gave up 0 bases; unmatched junction bases: 3. The CDR3 DNA is TGTGCCAGCAGTTCGGGACAGGGGGCTTTGAACACTGAAGCTTTCTTT. Translating it yields CASSSGQGALNTEAFF.

The chain recombines TRBV19 with TRBJ2-7; 14 positions agree with TRBD2. After removal of 5 bases from V and 4 bases from J, the junction contained 4 bases not matched to a gene. The CDR3 totals 15 residues. Germline V lookup: CDR1 LNHDA, CDR2 SQIVND (reference sequence). CDR3 sequence (DNA): TGTGCCAGTAGTGTGTGGACTAGCGGGAGGTACGAGCAGTACTTC. It translates to CASSVWTSGRYEQYF.

The chain links TRBV28 to TRBJ2-7; 9 bases are a match to TRBD1. The germline gives CDR1 MDHEN, CDR2 SYDVKM. J gave up 6 bases and V 3 bases, and 6 bases lay outside the gene matches. This CDR3 comprises 14 residues. The CDR3: CASSFRMGQGEQYF. DNA for the CDR3: TGTGCCAGCAGTTTTCGGATGGGACAGGGCGAGCAGTACTTC.

The V gene is TRBV19, the J gene TRBJ2-1; perhaps TRBD2 as D (5 bases). Germline V gene sequence: CDR1 LNHDA, CDR2 SQIVND (reference sequence). V lost 6 bases to trimming and J lost 2 bases, with 8 bases between them. The CDR3 covers 13 residues. The CDR3 loop is CASREVAYNEQFF. CDR3 sequence (DNA): TGTGCCAGTAGGGAGGTTGCCTACAATGAGCAGTTCTTC.